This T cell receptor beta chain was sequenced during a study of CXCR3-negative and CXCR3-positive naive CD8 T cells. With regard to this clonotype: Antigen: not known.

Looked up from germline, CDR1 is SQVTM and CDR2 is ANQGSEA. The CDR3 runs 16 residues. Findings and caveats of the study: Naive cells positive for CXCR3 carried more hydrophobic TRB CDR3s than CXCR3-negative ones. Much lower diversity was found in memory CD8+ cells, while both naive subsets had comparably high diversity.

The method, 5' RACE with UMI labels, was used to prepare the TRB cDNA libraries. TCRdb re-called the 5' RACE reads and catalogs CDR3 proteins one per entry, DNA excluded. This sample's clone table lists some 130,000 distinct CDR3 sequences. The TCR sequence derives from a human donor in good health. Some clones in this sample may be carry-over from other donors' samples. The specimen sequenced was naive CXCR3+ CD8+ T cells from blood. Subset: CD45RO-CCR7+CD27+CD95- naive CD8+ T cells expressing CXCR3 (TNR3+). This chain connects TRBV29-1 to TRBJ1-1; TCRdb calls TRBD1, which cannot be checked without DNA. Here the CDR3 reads CSARGGGGIMNTEAFF.